These 24 T cell receptor beta chains came from one sample sequenced in a study of regulatory T cells in long-lasting Graves disease. For TCR beta, libraries came from iRepertoire HTBI primers and Arm-PCR of CDR3 regions. TCRdb ran MiXCR on the multiplex PCR reads and lists one entry per CDR3 protein. The table shows around 480,000 distinct CDR3 sequences, with 15% to 20% occurring only once. Indicated time point: newly diagnosed GD, antithyroid drugs for less than 3 months. PBMC-extracted RNA yielded the TCR library. The data also belong to a second study, concerning T cells in Graves' hyperthyroidism and ophthalmopathy.

The sample was peripheral blood mononuclear cells (PBMCs), taken at new diagnosis, from a patient treated with antithyroid drugs. The receptor source for this set is a man aged 35-49 years with Graves disease.

V is TRBV29-1 and J is TRBJ2-3, with TRBD2 matching over 9 bases. Germline values: CDR1 SQVTM, CDR2 ANQGSEA. V was clipped by 2 bases and J by 3 bases; unmatched bases: 9. This CDR3 has 16 amino acids. CDR3 loop: CSVERGAGGPTDTQYF. The CDR3 region has the DNA TGCAGCGTTGAAAGGGGGGCGGGAGGGCCGACAGATACGCAGTATTTT.

The table lists this clonotype with a few counts. The CDR3 region has the DNA TGTGCCAGCAGCCCCTCAGGCGGGATCTACAATGAGCAGTTCTTC. Amino acids: CASSPSGGIYNEQFF. This chain uses TRBV7-3 with TRBJ2-1; D possibly corresponds to TRBD2 (6 bases). CDR1 is SGHTA and CDR2 is FQGTGA in the germline V gene. The CDR3 has 15 amino acids. Deletions cut 5 bases from V and 3 bases from J, with 14 bases between.

At least ten counts were recorded for this clonotype. The V call is TRBV7-9, the J call TRBJ2-5; tentative D call: TRBD2 (6 bases). Trimming removed 0 bases at V and 2 bases at J, with 7 bases between. CDR3 length: 14 amino acids. Germline CDR1 SEHNR, CDR2 FQNEAQ (reference sequence). The CDR3 reads CASSLAGLQETQYF. In nucleotides, the CDR3 is TGTGCCAGCAGCTTAGCGGGACTGCAAGAGACCCAGTACTTC.

The CDR3 loop reads CASSSRQSNQPQHF. The CDR3 bases are TGTGCCAGCAGTTCCCGACAGAGCAATCAGCCCCAGCATTTT. The chain combines TRBV7-2 with TRBJ1-5; the D gene is possibly TRBD1 (5 bases). V was cut by 6 bases and J by 1 base, with 10 bases left in between. This CDR3 is 14 amino acids long. Germline V CDR1 and CDR2: SGHTA, FQGNSA.

At least ten counts were recorded for this clonotype. V and J are TRBV30 and TRBJ2-1; D assignment may be TRBD1 or TRBD2 (5 bases each). CDR3 size: 12 residues. CDR1 is GTSNPN and CDR2 is SVGIG in the germline V gene (reference sequence). With 0 bases removed from V and 10 bases from J, the gap between germline ends came to 10 bases. This chain's CDR3 is CAWSVGEGEQFF. The CDR3 bases are TGTGCCTGGAGTGTGGGGGAAGGGGAGCAGTTCTTC. Filled out from reference TRBV30 and TRBJ2-1, the complete variable domain reads SQTIHQWPATLVQPVGSPLSLECTVEGTSNPNLYWYRQAAGRGLQLLFYSVGIGQISSEVPQNLSASRPQDRQFILSSKKLLLSDSGFYLCAWSVGEGEQFFGPGTRLTVL.

The sample holds a few counts of this clonotype. The rearrangement uses TRBV7-8 and TRBJ2-5, with 7 bases aligning to TRBD2. The CDR3 runs to 13 residues. Losses at the gene ends were 5 bases for V and 4 bases for J; bases not matched to a gene: 4. Per the germline V gene, CDR1 is SGHVS and CDR2 is FQNEAQ. CDR3 sequence: CASSQIAGETQYF. For the CDR3, the DNA is TGTGCCAGCAGCCAAATAGCGGGAGAGACCCAGTACTTC.

This clonotype was observed many times. This chain links TRBV7-2 with TRBJ2-1, with D possibly matching TRBD1 (6 bases). The CDR3 contains 15 residues. Germline V gene data show CDR1 as SGHTA and CDR2 as FQGNSA. The V end was cut by 0 bases, the J end by 7 bases, with 13 bases between. The CDR3 DNA sequence: TGTGCCAGCAGCTTAGCACCAGGGGAGAGGAATGAGCAGTTCTTC. Residues: CASSLAPGERNEQFF.

Only a few counts were recorded for this clonotype. The chain is built from TRBV18 and TRBJ2-1, with D possibly being TRBD2 (5 bases). In germline, CDR1 is KGHSH, CDR2 LQKENI. This CDR3 comprises 19 residues. The V and J ends lost 0 bases and 0 bases respectively, with 18 bases between them. CDR3 residues: CASSPPPGSSEGSYNEQFF. In DNA, the CDR3 is TGTGCCAGCTCACCACCCCCTGGCTCCTCAGAGGGCTCCTACAATGAGCAGTTCTTC.

This clonotype was picked up a small number of times. The V gene is TRBV12-5, the J gene TRBJ2-1; D remains unclear. The germline CDR1 and CDR2 sequences are LGHNT and FRNRAP. V lost 0 bases to trimming and J lost 10 bases, with 7 bases between them. The CDR3 runs to 12 residues. The DNA for the CDR3 is TGTGCTAGTGGTTTGGTTATTCCGGAGCAGTTCTTC. It translates to CASGLVIPEQFF.

The chain links TRBV7-9 to TRBJ2-1; TRBD2 agrees at 7 bases. Germline assignment: CDR1 SEHNR and CDR2 FQNEAQ (reference sequence). With 5 bases clipped from V and 7 bases from J, the junction kept 8 bases outside the gene matches. The CDR3 loop spans 14 amino acids. CDR3 sequence: CASSQDLAENEQFF. CDR3 DNA: TGTGCCAGCAGCCAAGATCTAGCGGAGAATGAGCAGTTCTTC.

This clonotype was picked up many times. The rearrangement joins TRBV7-3 to TRBJ2-1; maybe TRBD2 (6 bases). V was clipped by 6 bases and J by 5 bases, with 11 bases between them. This CDR3 has 13 amino acids. Germline CDR1 reads SGHTA; CDR2 reads FQGTGA. CDR3 sequence reads: CASSRGADNEQFF. CDR3 nucleotide sequence: TGTGCCAGCAGTCGCGGGGCCGACAATGAGCAGTTCTTC.

This clonotype appeared a few times. The chain is built from TRBV7-9 and TRBJ2-2, with D maybe TRBD1 (5 bases). Germline values: CDR1 SEHNR, CDR2 FQNEAQ (reference sequence). Trimming pared 4 bases from V and 6 bases from J, leaving 18 bases between. The CDR3 runs 16 residues. The CDR3 spells CASSSIQGEISGELFF. DNA of the CDR3: TGTGCCAGCAGCTCAATCCAGGGCGAGATATCCGGGGAGCTGTTTTTT.

The chain combines TRBV2 with TRBJ1-1; D call uncertain. CDR1 and CDR2 (germline): SNHLY, FYNNEI. Trimming took 6 bases from V and 1 from J, leaving 12 bases between them. This CDR3 contains 14 residues. The CDR3 DNA reads as TGTGCCAGCAGCCGCCGGACGGAGAACACTGAAGCTTTCTTT. Its translation is CASSRRTENTEAFF.

This clonotype was counted only a few times. The rearrangement links TRBV20-1 to TRBJ2-5, with a weak D call TRBD2 (5 bases). CDR1 is DFQATT and CDR2 is SNEGSKA in the germline V gene (reference sequence). The V and J ends lost 6 bases and 9 bases respectively, with 20 bases between them. The CDR3 covers 13 residues. CDR3 in DNA: TGCAGTGCCAGGAGGACGCTAGCAATGCCCCAGTACTTC. It is translated as CSARRTLAMPQYF.

The chain recombines TRBV7-2 with TRBJ2-7, with a tentative D call TRBD1 (5 bases). Germline loops: CDR1 SGHTA, CDR2 FQGNSA. V lost 1 base to trimming and J lost 5 bases, with 12 bases between them. The CDR3 sequence is 14 residues long. Written as DNA, the CDR3 is TGTGCCAGCAGCTTAGGGTTCAGGGCGCACGAGCAGTACTTC. Translated, it gives CASSLGFRAHEQYF.

The genes are TRBV20-1 and TRBJ2-7; the D gene is possibly TRBD2 (5 bases). Germline lookup yields CDR1 DFQATT and CDR2 SNEGSKA (reference sequence). CDR3 length: 12 residues. V shed 5 bases and J shed 7 bases, with 15 bases lying between them. The CDR3 nucleotides are TGCAGTGCTCGCCGGGGTCCGGGTGAGCAGTACTTC. Protein: CSARRGPGEQYF.

This clonotype was seen at least ten times. CDR3 nucleotides: TGCAGTGCAAAGAGGGGTTACTACGAGCAGTACTTC. Residues: CSAKRGYYEQYF. V usage is TRBV20-1 and J usage is TRBJ2-7; D is possibly TRBD1 or TRBD2 (5 bases each). The germline V gene has CDR1 DFQATT and CDR2 SNEGSKA (reference sequence). This CDR3 spans 12 amino acids. Trimming stripped 6 bases from V and 3 bases from J, with 12 bases between.

This clonotype was observed a handful of times. V is TRBV5-1 and J is TRBJ2-7; TRBD2 aligns across 9 bases. Germline CDR1 is SGHRS and CDR2 is YFSETQ. V lost 4 bases, J lost 2 bases, and 7 bases stayed unmatched. This CDR3 is built from 15 residues. The CDR3 here is CASSHRSSGAYEQYF. The CDR3 DNA follows: TGCGCCAGCAGCCACCGGTCTAGCGGGGCCTACGAGCAGTACTTC.

The table lists this clonotype with many counts. V gene TRBV29-1 combines with J gene TRBJ2-5; D unresolved. The germline CDR1 and CDR2 sequences are SQVTM and ANQGSEA. The CDR3 is 10 amino acids. Deletions cut 7 bases from V and 4 bases from J, with 7 bases between. This chain's CDR3 is CSAGLETQYF. In DNA, the CDR3 is TGCAGCGCCGGCTTAGAGACCCAGTACTTC.

Ten or more counts support this clonotype. The chain combines TRBV6-2 or TRBV6-3 with TRBJ2-1, with D possibly matching TRBD1 (5 bases). The CDR3 has 13 residues. The ends were cut back, 7 bases at V and 0 bases at J, with 7 bases in the middle. Per the germline V gene, CDR1 is MNHEY and CDR2 is SVGEGT. The chain's CDR3 is CASIGDSYNEQFF. CDR3 nucleotide sequence: TGTGCCAGCATAGGGGACTCCTACAATGAGCAGTTCTTC.

With regard to this clonotype: One junction end disagrees with the germline gene, perhaps due to a read error. The gene calls are TRBV5-5 and TRBJ2-4; TRBD1 matches 8 bases. The germline gives CDR1 SGHKS, CDR2 YYEKEE (reference sequence). The CDR3 sequence is 13 residues long. The CDR3 protein is CASSLADPDRVSF. The CDR3 DNA is TGTGCCAGCAGCTTGGCTGATCCGGACAGGGTTTCCTTC.

In this sample, this clonotype turned up many times. The rearrangement joins TRBV2 to TRBJ2-7; 11 nucleotides agree with TRBD2. The V and J ends lost 6 bases and 5 bases, in that order; junction bases with no gene match: 6. Germline V gene sequence: CDR1 SNHLY, CDR2 FYNNEI. The CDR3 is 14 amino acids. CDR3 sequence reads: CASRELAGVDEQYF. For the CDR3, the DNA is TGTGCCAGCAGGGAACTAGCGGGAGTCGACGAGCAGTACTTC. The entire variable domain, with the rest obtained from reference TRBV2 and TRBJ2-7, is as follows: EPEVTQTPSHQVTQMGQEVILRCVPISNHLYFYWYRQILGQKVEFLVSFYNNEISEKSEIFDDQFSVERPDGSNFTLKIRSTKLEDSAMYFCASRELAGVDEQYFGPGTRLTVT.

The gene calls are TRBV5-6 and TRBJ1-5, with D maybe TRBD1 (6 bases). This CDR3 spans 16 amino acids. Germline V gives CDR1 SGHDT, CDR2 YYEEEE. Trimming left V 4 bases short and J 1 base short, with 15 bases between. The CDR3 nucleotides read TGTGCCAGCAGCAAGTCACAGGGTTGGAGCAATCAGCCCCAGCATTTT. Translating gives CASSKSQGWSNQPQHF.

This clonotype was seen more than once but under ten times. The rearrangement joins TRBV10-3 to TRBJ1-2; 8 bases match TRBD1. The germline CDR1 and CDR2 sequences are ENHRY and SYGVKD. The CDR3 loop spans 14 amino acids. The trim removed 3 bases at V and 8 bases at J, leaving 8 bases unmatched. CDR3 loop: CAISDQTGVDGYTF. CDR3 in DNA: TGTGCCATCAGTGATCAGACAGGGGTAGACGGCTACACCTTC.